Listed here are 5 T cell receptor beta chains from one sample, sequenced in a study of blood T cells in healthy people across ages. A J-beta primer mix and a sample-barcoded 5' primer were used in a second PCR of about 7 to 12 cycles. TCRdb re-called the 5' RACE reads with MiXCR, one entry per CDR3 protein. The sample contains 1 million or so distinct CDR3 sequences, 40% to 55% of which appear only once. Sequencing was performed on blood. The origin of the receptors is a woman between 55 and 75 years old in good health.

The sample holds many counts of this clonotype. This chain uses TRBV4-1 with TRBJ2-5; TRBD2 matches at 9 bases. The CDR3 is 14 amino acids. J gave up 5 bases and V 1 base, and 2 bases lay outside the gene matches. Per the germline V gene, CDR1 is MGHRA and CDR2 is YSYEKL. This chain's CDR3 is CASSQVAGVETQYF. The CDR3 bases are TGCGCCAGCAGCCAAGTAGCGGGAGTCGAGACCCAGTACTTC.

The chain employs TRBV10-3 and TRBJ2-4; D ambiguous. Trimming pared 2 bases from V and 13 bases from J, leaving 18 bases between. In germline, CDR1 is ENHRY, CDR2 SYGVKD. The CDR3 extends over 14 amino acids. The CDR3 loop reads CAISEPNGSNEQYF. CDR3 in DNA: TGTGCCATCAGTGAGCCGAACGGGTCAAATGAGCAGTACTTC.

The J gene is TRBJ1-2, the V gene TRBV28, with 7 bases matching TRBD1. The CDR3 contains 14 residues. The V and J ends lost 3 bases and 1 base, in that order; junction bases with no gene match: 2. Germline-derived CDR1 and CDR2 are MDHEN and SYDVKM. The CDR3 DNA follows: TGTGCCAGCAGTTTTCCAGGGGGTAACTATGGCTACACCTTC. The encoded protein is CASSFPGGNYGYTF.

J is TRBJ1-6 and V is TRBV5-6; D is ambiguous. Trimming left V 5 bases short and J 0 bases short, with 6 bases between. Germline assignment: CDR1 SGHDT and CDR2 YYEEEE. This CDR3 comprises 14 residues. The CDR3 nucleotides read TGTGCCAGCAGACCGCGCTCCTATAATTCACCCCTCCACTTT. This gives the protein CASRPRSYNSPLHF.

This clonotype was detected a few times. The J gene is TRBJ2-1, the V gene TRBV20-1; D is undetermined. Germline CDR1 reads DFQATT; CDR2 reads SNEGSKA (reference sequence). With 5 bases removed from V and 5 bases from J, the gap between germline ends came to 4 bases. The CDR3 has 10 residues. The CDR3 coding sequence is TGCAGTGCTGGTCACAATGAGCAGTTCTTC. Translation: CSAGHNEQFF.